A single sample gave rise to the 20 T cell receptor beta chains below, sequenced in a study of radiotherapy plus CTLA-4 blockade in lung cancer. The assay was immunoSEQ multiplex PCR, and TCRdb's table has in-frame clones only and misses some. The sample lists more than 90,000 clones, more than 65% seen once, with 3.3% in the top ten. Sequences were derived from peripheral blood, sampled from a patient treated with radiotherapy plus ipilimumab. The receptors shown here come from a human donor with non-small cell lung cancer that progressed on radiotherapy plus ipilimumab. Some clones in this sample may be carry-over from other donors' samples.

The chain couples TRBV18 to TRBJ1-2, with no clear D. This CDR3 has 16 residues. Trimming left V 2 bases short and J 2 bases short, with 15 bases between. CDR1 is KGHSH, CDR2 LQKENI, per germline. The CDR3 loop reads CASSPVGPQYNYGYTF. Here the CDR3 DNA reads TGTGCCAGCTCACCAGTGGGTCCGCAGTACAACTATGGCTACACCTTC.

The rearrangement joins TRBV2 to TRBJ1-5; D might be TRBD1 (5 bases). The germline gives CDR1 SNHLY, CDR2 FYNNEI. CDR3 size: 14 residues. V dropped 3 bases and J dropped 5 bases, with 11 bases sitting between them. The CDR3 nucleotides read TGTGCCAGCAGTGACAGGGTATCAGATCAGCCCCAGCATTTT. Its translation is CASSDRVSDQPQHF.

The V call is TRBV6-5, the J call TRBJ2-4; 7 bases align to TRBD1. From germline, CDR1 is MNHEY and CDR2 SVGAGI. This CDR3 is built from 13 residues. V shed 6 bases, J shed 8 bases, and the junction held 7 bases outside the gene matches. The CDR3 sequence: CASSRGKVDIQYF. CDR3 nucleotides: TGTGCCAGCAGCAGGGGGAAGGTGGACATTCAGTACTTC.

The chain uses TRBV6-1 and TRBJ2-1, with D unclear. V lost 6 bases and J lost 2, with 11 bases in between. Germline V gives CDR1 MNHNS, CDR2 SASEGT. CDR3 size: 14 residues. The CDR3 region is CASSKGRTYNEQFF. The DNA of the CDR3 is TGTGCCAGCAGCAAGGGAAGAACCTACAATGAGCAGTTCTTC.

A word on this clone: An end of the junction does not agree with germline; a read error may underlie this. The chain links TRBV7-7 to TRBJ2-5; 11 positions match TRBD1. Germline V gene data show CDR1 as SSHAT and CDR2 as FNYEAQ (reference sequence). This CDR3 has 15 residues. This CDR3 is CASSLTGQGAETQYF. The CDR3 DNA follows: TGTGCTAGCAGCCTTACTGGACAGGGGGCAGAGACCCAGTACTTC.

The V call is TRBV4-3, the J call TRBJ1-1; no clear D. Trimming took 4 bases from V and 4 from J, leaving 13 bases between them. From germline, CDR1 is LGHNA and CDR2 YSLEER. CDR3 length equals 14 residues. The CDR3 region is CASSLQSRSTEAFF. CDR3 in DNA: TGCGCCAGCAGCCTACAGTCACGAAGCACTGAAGCTTTCTTT.

The CDR3 nucleotides are TGTGCCAGCACTCAACCCTGGGGGGAGTACGAGCAGTACTTC. It is translated as CASTQPWGEYEQYF. The V call is TRBV2, the J call TRBJ2-7; D possibly corresponds to TRBD2 (6 bases). The ends were cut back, 7 bases at V and 4 bases at J, with 17 bases in the middle. Germline assignment: CDR1 SNHLY and CDR2 FYNNEI. This CDR3 has 14 amino acids.

This clone was counted between two and nine times. The rearrangement links TRBV5-6 to TRBJ2-7; 9 bases map to TRBD1. V was pared by 5 bases and J by 2 bases, with 8 bases of the junction left unmatched. The germline V gene has CDR1 SGHDT and CDR2 YYEEEE. The CDR3 has 15 residues. The CDR3 loop reads CASRYTGGPTYEQYF. CDR3 in DNA: TGTGCCAGCAGGTATACAGGGGGCCCCACCTACGAGCAGTACTTC.

The chain joins TRBV15 to TRBJ2-3; D is undetermined. Germline V gene sequence: CDR1 LNHNV, CDR2 YYDKDF (reference sequence). The CDR3 consists of 14 residues. V was pared by 0 bases and J by 1 base, with 5 bases between. CDR3 loop: CATSRDRRTDTQYF. In DNA form, the CDR3 reads TGTGCCACCAGCAGAGATCGGCGCACAGATACGCAGTATTTT.

The chain has TRBV4-2 and TRBJ2-7; a possible D gene is TRBD1 (6 bases). This CDR3 region has 11 residues. V lost 0 bases and J lost 10, with 7 bases in between. Germline loops: CDR1 LGHNA, CDR2 YNFKEQ. This CDR3 is CASSQEDSQYF. CDR3 bases: TGTGCCAGCAGCCAAGAGGACAGTCAGTACTTC.

The chain uses TRBV7-2 and TRBJ2-7; the match to TRBD1 covers 7 bases. J lost 0 bases, V lost 4 bases, and 0 bases had no gene match. The CDR3 is 13 residues long. Germline CDR1 SGHTA, CDR2 FQGNSA. The CDR3 loop reads CASSSGGSYEQYF. The CDR3 coding sequence is TGTGCCAGCAGCTCAGGGGGCTCCTACGAGCAGTACTTC.

This clone was counted once. DNA for the CDR3: TGTGCCAGCAGCTTAGCAGACCCCTATGGCTACACCTTC. This codes for CASSLADPYGYTF. The chain combines TRBV11-2 with TRBJ1-2; D remains ambiguous. Germline loops: CDR1 SGHAT, CDR2 FQNNGV. This CDR3 spans 13 amino acids. The V gene lost 1 base and the J gene lost 4 bases, with 7 bases spanning the gap.

The V and J genes are TRBV2 and TRBJ1-3; no reliable D call. Trimming took off 2 bases at V and 0 bases at J, with 8 bases between the two ends. Germline values: CDR1 SNHLY, CDR2 FYNNEI. The CDR3 totals 15 residues. CDR3 nucleotide sequence: TGTGCCAGCAGTGAATCCCGGATCTCTGGAAACACCATATATTTT. Translation gives CASSESRISGNTIYF. The whole variable domain, remainder taken from reference TRBV2 and TRBJ1-3, is EPEVTQTPSHQVTQMGQEVILRCVPISNHLYFYWYRQILGQKVEFLVSFYNNEISEKSEIFDDQFSVERPDGSNFTLKIRSTKLEDSAMYFCASSESRISGNTIYFGEGSWLTVV.

Concerning this clone: Additional DNA sequences in this sample encode the identical CDR3. The chain employs TRBV5-1 and TRBJ1-4; D is unclear. The CDR3 has 13 residues. V lost 5 bases and J 2 bases, leaving 7 bases between the germline ends. The germline CDR1 and CDR2 sequences are SGHRS and YFSETQ. CDR3 region: CASRVRTNEKLFF. The CDR3 nucleotides are TGCGCCAGCAGGGTGCGGACTAATGAAAAACTGTTTTTT.

This chain uses TRBV19 with TRBJ1-6; D perhaps matches TRBD1 (5 bases). The CDR3 has 17 amino acids. Germline-derived CDR1 and CDR2 are LNHDA and SQIVND (reference sequence). Trimming removed 8 bases from V and 0 bases from J, with 17 bases in between. CDR3: CASGPAGGSSYNSPLHF. CDR3 nucleotide sequence: TGTGCCAGTGGGCCCGCTGGGGGAAGCTCCTATAATTCACCCCTCCACTTT.

The gene calls are TRBV13 and TRBJ2-2; D is unresolved. This CDR3 is built from 16 residues. Trimming shortened V by 4 bases and J by 4 bases, and 16 bases separated the two germline ends. CDR1 and CDR2 from the germline V gene are PRHDT and FYEKMQ (reference sequence). This CDR3 is CASSYLVTPRTGELFF. CDR3 DNA: TGTGCCAGCAGCTATCTAGTAACACCCCGCACCGGGGAGCTGTTTTTT.

Only a few counts were recorded for this clone. The chain links TRBV9 to TRBJ1-5, with a weak D call TRBD1 (5 bases). The CDR3 extends over 14 amino acids. V was shortened by 3 bases and J by 7 bases, with 14 bases between the two germline ends. CDR1 is SGDLS, CDR2 YYNGEE, per germline. This chain's CDR3 is CASSGAEGRQPQHF. The CDR3, as DNA: TGTGCCAGCAGCGGGGCCGAGGGGCGGCAGCCCCAGCATTTT.

The chain employs TRBV4-3 and TRBJ1-3, with TRBD1 as a possible D gene (5 bases). The V gene lost 0 bases and the J gene lost 4 bases, with 13 bases spanning the gap. Germline CDR1 reads LGHNA; CDR2 reads YSLEER. The CDR3 is 16 residues long. The CDR3 DNA follows: TGCGCCAGCAGCCAAGATTGGGCGACAGCGGGAAACACCATATATTTT. This sequence encodes CASSQDWATAGNTIYF.

The chain links TRBV6-5 to TRBJ1-1; D might be TRBD1 (5 bases). This CDR3 is 14 amino acids long. V was shortened by 4 bases and J by 2 bases, with 11 bases between the two germline ends. Germline assignment: CDR1 MNHEY and CDR2 SVGAGI. The CDR3 here is CASSLSGGNTEAFF. CDR3 DNA sequence: TGTGCCAGCAGTTTGTCCGGGGGAAACACTGAAGCTTTCTTT.

Only one count was recorded for this clone. This chain links TRBV4-3 with TRBJ1-1, with D hard to call. CDR3 size: 13 residues. Germline assignment: CDR1 LGHNA and CDR2 YSLEER. V gave up 1 base and J gave up 4 bases, with 7 bases separating them. CDR3 amino acids: CASSQGPRTEAFF. The CDR3 coding sequence is TGCGCCAGCAGCCAAGGACCGCGCACTGAAGCTTTCTTT.